This TCR beta chain was documented in a study of shared clonotypes between healthy human individuals. Study context: Donor ages ranged 18 to 49 years: a couple of women, a few men. Findings and caveats of the study: Donor clonotype sharing was expected to depend on sequencing depth.

Every donor, a Caucasian adult, lived in Nashville, Tennessee. In its sample, this clone was seen once. No antigen is known for it. At the DNA level, this CDR3 is encoded by other sequences in the same sample as well. The V end was cut by 1 base, the J end by 0 bases, with 5 bases between. The CDR3 has 14 amino acids. Germline CDR1 and CDR2: SGHNT and YENEEA. Profiled with immunoSEQ multiplex PCR; TCRdb holds only in-frame clones, not every one. The sample holds about 2.3 million clones, roughly 90% seen once. Sequencing was carried out using naive CD4+ T cells from PBMCs. Subset specified: CD45RA+ positively selected. This TCR was recovered from a man in his late teens or twenties in good health. Some clones in this sample may be carry-over from other donors' samples. V and J are TRBV11-3 and TRBJ2-3, with D uncertain. CDR3 nucleotide sequence: TGTGCCAGCAGCTTAGGGGGAAGCACAGATACGCAGTATTTT. Protein: CASSLGGSTDTQYF. Full variable domain (remainder filled in from reference TRBV11-3 and TRBJ2-3): EAGVVQSPRYKIIEKKQPVAFWCNPISGHNTLYWYLQNLGQGPELLIRYENEEAVDDSQLPKDRFSAERLKGVDSTLKIQPAELGDSAVYLCASSLGGSTDTQYFGPGTRLTVL.